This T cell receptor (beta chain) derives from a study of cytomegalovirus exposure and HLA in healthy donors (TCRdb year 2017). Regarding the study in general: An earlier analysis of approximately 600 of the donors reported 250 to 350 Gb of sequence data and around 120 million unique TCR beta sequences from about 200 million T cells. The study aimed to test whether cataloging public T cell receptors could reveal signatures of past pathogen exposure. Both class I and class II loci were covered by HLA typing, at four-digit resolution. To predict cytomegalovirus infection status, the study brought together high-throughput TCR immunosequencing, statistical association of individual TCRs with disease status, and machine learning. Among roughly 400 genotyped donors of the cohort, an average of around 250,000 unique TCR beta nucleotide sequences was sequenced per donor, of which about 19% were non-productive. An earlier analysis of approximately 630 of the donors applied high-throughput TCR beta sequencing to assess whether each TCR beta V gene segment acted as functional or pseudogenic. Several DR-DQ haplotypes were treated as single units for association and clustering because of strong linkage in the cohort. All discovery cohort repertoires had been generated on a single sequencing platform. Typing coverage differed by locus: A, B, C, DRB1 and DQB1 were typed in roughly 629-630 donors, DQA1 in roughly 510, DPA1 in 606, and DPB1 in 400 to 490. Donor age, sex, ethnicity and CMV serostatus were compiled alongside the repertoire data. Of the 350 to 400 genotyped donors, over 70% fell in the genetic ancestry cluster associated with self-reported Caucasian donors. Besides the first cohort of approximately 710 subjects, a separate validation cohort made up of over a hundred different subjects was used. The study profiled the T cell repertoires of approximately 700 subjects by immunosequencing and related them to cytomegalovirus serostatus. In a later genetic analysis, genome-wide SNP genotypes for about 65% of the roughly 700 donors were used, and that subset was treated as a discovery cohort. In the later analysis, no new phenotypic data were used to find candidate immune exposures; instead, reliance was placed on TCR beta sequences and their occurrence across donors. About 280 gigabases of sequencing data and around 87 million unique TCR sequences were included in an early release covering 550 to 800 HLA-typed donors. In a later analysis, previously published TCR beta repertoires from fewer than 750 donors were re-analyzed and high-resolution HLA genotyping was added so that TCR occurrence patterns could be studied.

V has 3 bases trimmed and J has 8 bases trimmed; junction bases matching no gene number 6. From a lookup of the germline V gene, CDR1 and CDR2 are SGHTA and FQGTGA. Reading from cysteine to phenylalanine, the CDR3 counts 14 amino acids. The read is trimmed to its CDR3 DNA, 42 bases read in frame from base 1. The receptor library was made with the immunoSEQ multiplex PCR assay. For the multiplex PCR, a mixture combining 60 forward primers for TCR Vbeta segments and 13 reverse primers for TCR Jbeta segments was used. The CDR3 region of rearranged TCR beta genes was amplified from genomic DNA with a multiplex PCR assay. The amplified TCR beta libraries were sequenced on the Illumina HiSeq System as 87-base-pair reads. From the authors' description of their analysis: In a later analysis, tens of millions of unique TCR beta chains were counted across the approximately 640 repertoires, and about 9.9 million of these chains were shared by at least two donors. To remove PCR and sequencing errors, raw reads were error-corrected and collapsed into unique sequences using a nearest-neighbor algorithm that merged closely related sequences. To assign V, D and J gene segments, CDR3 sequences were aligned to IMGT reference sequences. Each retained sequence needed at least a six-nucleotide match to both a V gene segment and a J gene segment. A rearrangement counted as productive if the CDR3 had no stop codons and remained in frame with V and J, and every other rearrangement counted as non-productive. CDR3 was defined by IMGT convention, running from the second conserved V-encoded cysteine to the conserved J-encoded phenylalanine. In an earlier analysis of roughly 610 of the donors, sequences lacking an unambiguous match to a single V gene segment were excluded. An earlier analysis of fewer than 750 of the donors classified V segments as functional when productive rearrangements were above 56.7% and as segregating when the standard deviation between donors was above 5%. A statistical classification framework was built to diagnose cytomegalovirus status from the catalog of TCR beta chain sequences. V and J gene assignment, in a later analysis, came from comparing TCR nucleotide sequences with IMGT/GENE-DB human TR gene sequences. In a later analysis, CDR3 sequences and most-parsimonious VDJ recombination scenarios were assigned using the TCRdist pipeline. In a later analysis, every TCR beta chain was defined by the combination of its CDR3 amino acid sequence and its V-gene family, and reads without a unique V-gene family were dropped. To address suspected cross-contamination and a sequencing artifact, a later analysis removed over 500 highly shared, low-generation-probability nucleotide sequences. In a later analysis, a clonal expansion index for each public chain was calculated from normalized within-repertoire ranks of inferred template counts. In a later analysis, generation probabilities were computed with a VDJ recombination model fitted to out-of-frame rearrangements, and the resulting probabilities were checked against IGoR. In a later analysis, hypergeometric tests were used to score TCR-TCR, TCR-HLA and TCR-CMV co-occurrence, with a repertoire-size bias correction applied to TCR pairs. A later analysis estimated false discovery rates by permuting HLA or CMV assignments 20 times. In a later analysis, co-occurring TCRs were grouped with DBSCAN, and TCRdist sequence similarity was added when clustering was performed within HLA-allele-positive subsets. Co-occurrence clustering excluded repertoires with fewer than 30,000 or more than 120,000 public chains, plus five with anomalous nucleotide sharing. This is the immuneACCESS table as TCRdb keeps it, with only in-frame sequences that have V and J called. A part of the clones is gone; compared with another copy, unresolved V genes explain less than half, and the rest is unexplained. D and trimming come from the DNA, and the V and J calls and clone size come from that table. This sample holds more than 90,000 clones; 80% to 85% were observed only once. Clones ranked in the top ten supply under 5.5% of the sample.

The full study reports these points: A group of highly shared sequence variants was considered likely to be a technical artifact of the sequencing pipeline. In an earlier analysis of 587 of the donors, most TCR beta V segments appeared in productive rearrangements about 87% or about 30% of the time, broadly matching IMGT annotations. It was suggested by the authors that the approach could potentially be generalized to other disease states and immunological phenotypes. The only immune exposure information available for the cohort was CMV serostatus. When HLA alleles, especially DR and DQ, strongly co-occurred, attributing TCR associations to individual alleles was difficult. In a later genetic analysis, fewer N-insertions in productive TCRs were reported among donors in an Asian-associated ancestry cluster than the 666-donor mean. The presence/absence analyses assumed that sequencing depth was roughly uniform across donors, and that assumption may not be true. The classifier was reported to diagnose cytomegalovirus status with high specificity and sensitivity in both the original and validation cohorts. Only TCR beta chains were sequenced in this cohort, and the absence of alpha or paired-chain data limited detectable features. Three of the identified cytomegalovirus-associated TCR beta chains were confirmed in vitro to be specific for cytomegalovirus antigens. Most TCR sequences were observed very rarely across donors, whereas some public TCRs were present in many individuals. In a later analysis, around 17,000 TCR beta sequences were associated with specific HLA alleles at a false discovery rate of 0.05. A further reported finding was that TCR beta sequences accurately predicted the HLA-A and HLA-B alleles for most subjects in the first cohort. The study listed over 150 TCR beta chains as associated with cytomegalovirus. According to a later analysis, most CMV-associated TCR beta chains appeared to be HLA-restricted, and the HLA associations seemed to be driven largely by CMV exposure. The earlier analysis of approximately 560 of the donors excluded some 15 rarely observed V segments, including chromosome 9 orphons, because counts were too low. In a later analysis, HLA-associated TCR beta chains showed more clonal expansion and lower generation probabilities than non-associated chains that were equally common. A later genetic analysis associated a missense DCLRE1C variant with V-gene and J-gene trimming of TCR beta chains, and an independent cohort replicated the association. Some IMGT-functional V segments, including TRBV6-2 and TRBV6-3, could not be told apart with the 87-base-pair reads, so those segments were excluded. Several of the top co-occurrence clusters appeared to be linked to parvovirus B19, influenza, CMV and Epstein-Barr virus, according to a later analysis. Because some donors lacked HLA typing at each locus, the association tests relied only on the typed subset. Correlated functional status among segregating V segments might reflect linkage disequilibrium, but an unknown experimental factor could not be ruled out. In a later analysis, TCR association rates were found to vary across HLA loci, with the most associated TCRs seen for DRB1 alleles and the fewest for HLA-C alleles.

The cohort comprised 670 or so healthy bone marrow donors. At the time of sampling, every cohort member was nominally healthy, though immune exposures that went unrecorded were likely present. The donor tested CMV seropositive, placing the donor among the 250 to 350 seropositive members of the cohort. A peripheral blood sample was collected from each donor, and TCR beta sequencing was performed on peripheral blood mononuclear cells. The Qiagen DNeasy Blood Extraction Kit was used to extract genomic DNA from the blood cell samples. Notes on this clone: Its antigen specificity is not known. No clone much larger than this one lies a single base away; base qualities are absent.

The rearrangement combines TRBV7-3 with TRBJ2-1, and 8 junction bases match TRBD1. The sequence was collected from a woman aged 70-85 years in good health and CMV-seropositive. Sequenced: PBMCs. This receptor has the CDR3 CASSLAGGEDEQFF. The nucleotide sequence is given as TGTGCCAGCAGCTTGGCAGGGGGCGAAGATGAGCAGTTCTTC.